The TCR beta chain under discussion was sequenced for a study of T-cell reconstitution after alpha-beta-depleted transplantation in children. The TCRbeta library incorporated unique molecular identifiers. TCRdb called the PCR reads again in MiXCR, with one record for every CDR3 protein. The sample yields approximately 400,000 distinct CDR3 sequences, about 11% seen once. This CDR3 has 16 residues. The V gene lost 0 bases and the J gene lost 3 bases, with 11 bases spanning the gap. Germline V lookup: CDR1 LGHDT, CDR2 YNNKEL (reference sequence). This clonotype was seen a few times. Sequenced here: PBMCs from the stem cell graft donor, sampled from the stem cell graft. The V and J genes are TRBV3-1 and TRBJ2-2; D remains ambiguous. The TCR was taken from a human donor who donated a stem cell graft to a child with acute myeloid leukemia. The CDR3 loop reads CASSQDISRHTGELFF. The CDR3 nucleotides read TGTGCCAGCAGCCAAGATATTAGTCGCCACACCGGGGAGCTGTTTTTT. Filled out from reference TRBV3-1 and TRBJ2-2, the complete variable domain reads DTAVSQTPKYLVTQMGNDKSIKCEQNLGHDTMYWYKQDSKKFLKIMFSYNNKELIINETVPNRFSPKSPDKAHLNLHINSLELGDSAVYFCASSQDISRHTGELFFGEGSRLTVL.